This T cell receptor (beta chain) was sequenced for a study of cytomegalovirus exposure and HLA in healthy donors. The V and J ends lost 5 bases and 5 bases respectively, with 12 bases between them. CDR1 and CDR2 (germline): SEHNR, FQNEAQ (reference sequence). This CDR3 is built from 13 residues. With 60 Vbeta and 13 Jbeta primers, the PCR was carried out. Sequenced by immunoSEQ multiplex PCR; TCRdb stores in-frame clones only, minus some. This sample has some 140,000 clones, with approximately 80% found just once. This clone was seen once. Donors sampled were nominally healthy, though unrecorded immune exposures were likely.

Sequencing input: PBMCs. The sequence derives from a woman aged 50 to 65 in good health and CMV-seropositive. The genes are TRBV7-9 and TRBJ1-2, with D tentatively TRBD1 (5 bases). For the CDR3, the DNA is TGTGCCAGCAGCGGCGGGACCCATTATGGCTACACCTTC. As protein: CASSGGTHYGYTF.